These T cell receptor beta chains were read from a single sample in a study of blood T cell repertoires in COVID-19. Some clones are missing from TCRdb's copy, which holds only in-frame ones; the method was immunoSEQ multiplex PCR. The sample shows tens of thousands of clones, roughly nine tenths of them seen only once. Sequencing was carried out using peripheral blood. These TCRs come from a woman aged 60-75 years with COVID-19, enrolled during active disease. Each CDR3 is given with its conserved first and last residue. The D gene is left open where the match is weak. Size tells how often a clone was seen (once, few, many) or the class of an expanded clone, and some rows leave it out.

-	15	TRBV24-1	TRBJ2-1	-	CATSDFRLVGNEQFF	TGTGCCACCAGTGATTTTAGACTAGTCGGCAATGAGCAGTTCTTC
TRBD1	15	TRBV11-2	TRBJ1-1	once	CASSSTDRVVTEAFF	TGTGCCAGCAGCTCGACCGACAGGGTGGTGACTGAAGCTTTCTTT
-	16	TRBV9	TRBJ2-1	-	CASSVGLTGAYNEQFF	TGTGCCAGCAGCGTAGGACTCACGGGAGCCTACAATGAGCAGTTCTTC
-	13	TRBV7-2	TRBJ2-7	-	CASRGGNSYEQYF	TGTGCCAGCAGAGGAGGCAATTCCTACGAGCAGTACTTC
-	17	TRBV6-1	TRBJ1-3	-	CASSEALRVSSGNTIYF	TGTGCCAGCAGTGAAGCGCTTCGGGTTTCCTCTGGAAACACCATATATTTT
-	15	TRBV5-6	TRBJ2-7	-	CASSLALRTRDEQYF	TGTGCCAGCAGCCTAGCACTCCGAACTCGGGACGAGCAGTACTTC
-	14	TRBV30	TRBJ1-4	-	CAWSRQGTNEKLFF	TGTGCCTGGAGTAGGCAGGGGACTAATGAAAAACTGTTTTTT
-	12	TRBV10-2	TRBJ2-7	-	CASSTGLREQYF	TGCGCCAGCAGTACCGGACTGCGCGAGCAGTACTTC
TRBD1	15	TRBV25-1	TRBJ1-6	-	CASSGPGGNNSPLHF	TGTGCCAGCAGTGGTCCAGGGGGGAACAATTCACCCCTCCACTTT
TRBD1	14	TRBV2	TRBJ1-4	-	CASSPRDREEKLFF	TGTGCCAGCAGTCCCCGGGACAGGGAGGAAAAACTGTTTTTT
-	13	TRBV6-1	TRBJ1-1	-	CASSETWNTEAFF	TGTGCCAGCAGTGAGACATGGAACACTGAAGCTTTCTTT
-	13	TRBV4-1	TRBJ2-7	-	CASSQPSGYEQYF	TGCGCCAGCAGCCAACCCTCCGGCTACGAGCAGTACTTC
TRBD1	11	TRBV5-1	TRBJ2-7	-	CASSPGQVLYF	TGCGCCAGCAGCCCGGGACAGGTGCTGTACTTC
TRBD1	14	TRBV25-1	TRBJ1-5	few	CASSETGTNQPQHF	TGTGCCAGCAGCGAGACAGGGACCAATCAGCCCCAGCATTTT
-	17	TRBV28	TRBJ2-5	-	CASSSPSGPEVAETQYF	TGTGCCAGCAGTTCTCCCTCAGGGCCTGAGGTAGCAGAGACCCAGTACTTC
-	16	TRBV13	TRBJ2-3	-	CASSLGRTRHTDTQYF	TGTGCCAGCAGCTTAGGCCGCACGCGACACACAGATACGCAGTATTTT
-	15	TRBV19	TRBJ1-2	-	CASSPPAADLYGYTF	TGTGCCAGTAGTCCCCCAGCGGCCGACTTATATGGCTACACCTTC
-	13	TRBV6-6	TRBJ2-7	-	CASSPGLSYEQYF	TGTGCCAGCAGCCCGGGACTCAGCTACGAGCAGTACTTC
TRBD2	15	TRBV5-6	TRBJ2-1	once	CASSFRTSGYNEQFF	TGTGCCAGCAGTTTCAGAACTAGCGGGTACAATGAGCAGTTCTTC
TRBD1	13	TRBV5-1	TRBJ1-2	-	CASSSGTGNGYTF	TGCGCCAGCAGCTCCGGGACAGGGAATGGCTACACCTTC
-	14	TRBV15	TRBJ1-6	-	CATSPRDFNSPLHF	TGTGCCACCAGCCCCCGGGACTTTAATTCACCCCTCCACTTT
-	12	TRBV9	TRBJ1-2	-	CASSVGGFGYTF	TGTGCCAGCAGCGTCGGAGGTTTTGGCTACACCTTC
TRBD2	18	TRBV4-3	TRBJ2-2	-	CASSRIGTSGVNTGELFF	TGCGCCAGCAGCCGGATCGGGACTAGCGGAGTTAACACCGGGGAGCTGTTTTTT
TRBD2	13	TRBV30	TRBJ2-2	-	CAWIGRAGGELFF	TGTGCCTGGATCGGGAGGGCCGGCGGGGAGCTGTTTTTT
TRBD1	13	TRBV7-9	TRBJ1-1	-	CASSLDYTGDAFF	TGTGCCAGCAGCTTAGACTACACAGGGGATGCTTTCTTT
-	18	TRBV7-8	TRBJ2-2	few	CASSKSRWRDRDTGELFF	TGTGCCAGCAGCAAATCGAGGTGGCGGGATCGGGACACCGGGGAGCTGTTTTTT
TRBD1	19	TRBV24-1	TRBJ2-1	-	CATSVTKILGGTSRDEQFF	TGTGCCACCAGTGTAACCAAAATATTAGGGGGCACCAGTCGGGATGAGCAGTTCTTC
TRBD2	14	TRBV6-5	TRBJ2-7	-	CASASSGPSYEQYF	TGTGCCAGCGCCTCTAGCGGCCCTTCCTACGAGCAGTACTTC
TRBD2	15	TRBV29-1	TRBJ2-1	-	CSVKGLAGVGNEQFF	TGCAGCGTCAAGGGACTAGCGGGAGTAGGCAATGAGCAGTTCTTC
-	17	TRBV15	TRBJ1-5	-	CATSRGTSTSAYQPQHF	TGTGCCACCAGCAGAGGGACATCCACATCGGCATATCAGCCCCAGCATTTT
-	13	TRBV29-1	TRBJ1-5	-	CSARDGGNQPQHF	TGCAGCGCCCGGGACGGGGGGAATCAGCCCCAGCATTTT
-	14	TRBV30	TRBJ2-7	-	CAHRGQGFSYEQYF	TGTGCCCACCGTGGCCAGGGCTTCTCCTACGAGCAGTACTTC
-	12	TRBV7-2	TRBJ2-7	-	CASSLSGAEQYF	TGTGCCAGCAGCTTATCAGGGGCCGAGCAGTACTTC
TRBD2	14	TRBV25-1	TRBJ2-5	-	CASSELAGGETQYF	TGTGCCAGCAGTGAACTAGCGGGAGGAGAGACCCAGTACTTC
TRBD1	13	TRBV20-1	TRBJ2-7	-	CSASRQGVYEQYF	TGCAGTGCTAGTCGTCAGGGGGTCTACGAGCAGTACTTC
TRBD1	16	TRBV18	TRBJ1-4	-	CASASIPGQENEKLFF	TGTGCCAGCGCTTCGATCCCGGGACAGGAGAATGAAAAACTGTTTTTT
TRBD2	14	TRBV11-3	TRBJ2-1	-	CASSSRGSGGPGFF	TGTGCCAGCAGCTCCCGCGGTTCGGGAGGGCCGGGGTTCTTC
-	15	TRBV2	TRBJ2-5	-	CASTHRSGVQETQYF	TGTGCCAGCACCCATAGATCGGGGGTCCAAGAGACCCAGTACTTC
TRBD1	17	TRBV9	TRBJ2-6	-	CASSVAGQSSGANVLTF	TGTGCCAGCAGCGTAGCGGGACAGAGCTCTGGGGCCAACGTCCTGACTTTC
TRBD2	16	TRBV5-6	TRBJ2-1	-	CASSVLAGGPHNEQFF	TGTGCCAGCAGTGTACTAGCGGGAGGGCCTCACAATGAGCAGTTCTTC
TRBD2	17	TRBV13	TRBJ2-3	-	CASSASFAGGPVDTQYF	TGTGCCAGCAGCGCGTCCTTTGCGGGAGGGCCCGTAGATACGCAGTATTTT
-	13	TRBV30	TRBJ2-7	-	CAWEGDRIYEQYF	TGTGCCTGGGAGGGCGACAGAATCTACGAGCAGTACTTC
-	14	TRBV19	TRBJ2-1	-	CASCRGSSYNEQFF	TGTGCCTCTTGCCGGGGGAGCTCCTACAATGAGCAGTTCTTC
-	16	TRBV21-1	TRBJ2-1	once	CASSSPGLAKYNEQFF	TGTGCCAGCAGCAGCCCGGGACTAGCGAAATACAATGAGCAGTTCTTC
TRBD1	15	TRBV30	TRBJ1-5	-	CAWSEGQGSNQPQHF	TGTGCCTGGAGTGAGGGACAGGGTAGCAATCAGCCCCAGCATTTT
-	16	TRBV4-3	TRBJ2-3	-	CASSQDHGESTDTQYF	TGCGCCAGCAGCCAAGATCACGGGGAGAGCACAGATACGCAGTATTTT
TRBD2	15	TRBV9	TRBJ2-7	-	CASSVGPAGVYEQYF	TGTGCCAGCAGCGTAGGTCCAGCGGGAGTATACGAGCAGTACTTC
TRBD1	17	TRBV5-8	TRBJ2-3	-	CASSFPTGALGTDTQYF	TGTGCCAGCAGCTTCCCGACAGGGGCCCTAGGCACAGATACGCAGTATTTT